These 31 T cell receptor beta chains share one sample of origin, sequenced in a study of OX40 agonist ivuxolimab in advanced cancers. Here immunoSEQ multiplex PCR was the method, and the copy in TCRdb shows in-frame clones only, minus some. This table has some 70,000 clones, around 86% appearing once. The sequencing used CD4+ or CD8+ T cells sorted from blood, collected in a trial of the OX40 agonist ivuxolimab. Receptor source: an adult with an advanced solid tumor such as melanoma, head and neck, liver or kidney cancer.

The rearrangement joins TRBV7-2 to TRBJ2-4; a weak D match, TRBD2 (5 bases). V lost 1 base to trimming and J lost 2 bases, with 12 bases between them. The CDR3 sequence is 16 residues long. Germline CDR1 reads SGHTA; CDR2 reads FQGNSA. The CDR3 sequence: CASSLGGERTKNIQYF. CDR3 sequence (DNA): TGTGCCAGCAGCTTAGGGGGAGAGAGAACCAAAAACATTCAGTACTTC.

The V gene is TRBV6-5, the J gene TRBJ1-1, with a tentative D call TRBD1 (5 bases). Trimming cost V 5 bases and J 8 bases, with 18 bases left between them. CDR3 size: 14 residues. The germline V gene has CDR1 MNHEY and CDR2 SVGAGI. CDR3 sequence: CASSARGSSGEAFF. The CDR3 DNA follows: TGTGCCAGCAGTGCCAGAGGGTCTTCAGGGGAAGCTTTCTTT.

The rearrangement uses TRBV7-2 and TRBJ2-3; the D gene is possibly TRBD2 (5 bases). The CDR3 runs to 12 residues. The V gene lost 4 bases and the J gene lost 6 bases, with 8 bases spanning the gap. Germline values: CDR1 SGHTA, CDR2 FQGNSA. CDR3 DNA: TGTGCCAGCAGCTCCGGGGTCGATACGCAGTATTTT. As protein: CASSSGVDTQYF.

Only a few counts were recorded for this clone. V and J are TRBV5-6 and TRBJ1-4, with TRBD1 identical over 7 bases. The length of the CDR3 is 13 residues. From germline, CDR1 is SGHDT and CDR2 YYEEEE. The ends lost 5 bases at V and 4 bases at J; junction bases unmatched: 2. As DNA, the CDR3 is TGTGCCAGCAGGGGACAGATTAATGAAAAACTGTTTTTT. This sequence encodes CASRGQINEKLFF. Together with reference TRBV5-6 and TRBJ1-4, the CDR3 gives the full variable domain: DAGVTQSPTHLIKTRGQQVTLRCSPKSGHDTVSWYQQALGQGPQFIFQYYEEEERQRGNFPDRFSGHQFPNYSSELNVNALLLGDSALYLCASRGQINEKLFFGSGTQLSVL.

The chain employs TRBV5-1 and TRBJ1-2; tentatively, D is TRBD1 (6 bases). The CDR3 totals 16 residues. Trimming shortened V by 4 bases and J by 4 bases, and 20 bases separated the two germline ends. Germline V gene lookup returns CDR1 SGHRS and CDR2 YFSETQ. The CDR3 protein is CASSPDESGVGYGYTF. The CDR3 nucleotides are TGCGCCAGCAGCCCGGACGAGTCAGGGGTGGGCTATGGCTACACCTTC.

The CDR3 reads CASSRRQGAVGQPQHF. CDR3 coding DNA: TGTGCCAGCAGTCGGAGACAGGGGGCGGTGGGTCAGCCCCAGCATTTT. The V call is TRBV28, the J call TRBJ1-5; 10 bases are shared with TRBD1. This CDR3 has 16 amino acids. J gave up 6 bases and V 5 bases, and 10 bases lay outside the gene matches. CDR1 and CDR2 (germline): MDHEN, SYDVKM.

The chain links TRBV6-5 to TRBJ2-5; a possible D gene is TRBD2 (5 bases). Germline assignment: CDR1 MNHEY and CDR2 SVGAGI. The CDR3 runs to 14 residues. V lost 0 bases and J lost 5, with 10 bases in between. The chain's CDR3 is CASSYSMSGETQYF. In DNA, the CDR3 is TGTGCCAGCAGTTACTCGATGTCGGGGGAGACCCAGTACTTC.

The chain has TRBV5-1 and TRBJ1-6; TRBD1 matches at 10 bases. This CDR3 contains 15 residues. V lost 4 bases, J lost 6 bases, and 4 bases stayed unmatched. Germline CDR1 and CDR2: SGHRS and YFSETQ. Here the CDR3 reads CASSTGDRGNSPLHF. The CDR3, as DNA: TGCGCCAGCAGCACGGGGGACAGGGGTAATTCACCCCTCCACTTT.

The CDR3 here is CASSLGGLGHEQFF. In DNA form, the CDR3 reads TGTGCCAGCAGCCTAGGGGGCCTGGGTCATGAGCAGTTCTTC. The chain joins TRBV7-9 to TRBJ2-1, with TRBD1 identical over 7 bases. Germline CDR1 is SEHNR and CDR2 is FQNEAQ (reference sequence). This CDR3 is built from 14 residues. The trim removed 5 bases at V and 8 bases at J, leaving 9 bases unmatched.

The rearrangement joins TRBV7-2 to TRBJ1-4; perhaps TRBD1 as D (6 bases). The CDR3 has 15 residues. The germline gives CDR1 SGHTA, CDR2 FQGNSA. Trimming shortened V by 1 base and J by 5 bases, and 11 bases separated the two germline ends. The CDR3 region has the DNA TGTGCCAGCAGCTTAGGGGGGCAGATAAATGAAAAACTGTTTTTT. Translation gives CASSLGGQINEKLFF.

This clone was observed a handful of times. The rearrangement uses TRBV19 and TRBJ1-1, with no clear D. CDR3 length: 13 residues. Trimming took off 5 bases at V and 0 bases at J, with 7 bases between the two ends. Germline V CDR1 and CDR2: LNHDA, SQIVND (reference sequence). CDR3: CASSEGLNTEAFF. The DNA for the CDR3 is TGTGCCAGTAGTGAGGGCTTGAACACTGAAGCTTTCTTT.

CDR3 in amino acids: CASSYGGGMKQFF. The DNA of the CDR3 is TGTGCCAGCAGTTACGGGGGGGGAATGAAGCAGTTCTTC. The chain combines TRBV6-5 with TRBJ2-1; TRBD2 matches at 7 bases. The CDR3 extends over 13 amino acids. Germline trimming cut 2 bases from V and 11 bases from J; bases unmatched to any gene: 6. Germline CDR1 reads MNHEY; CDR2 reads SVGAGI.

The chain is built from TRBV4-2 and TRBJ1-5; D remains unclear. Germline CDR1 and CDR2: LGHNA and YNFKEQ. The CDR3 covers 12 residues. V was trimmed by 5 bases and J by 3 bases, leaving 5 bases between them. The CDR3 DNA sequence: TGTGCCAGCAGCTCAACCAATCAGCCCCAGCATTTT. It codes for CASSSTNQPQHF.

The chain links TRBV13 to TRBJ2-7; no reliable D call. V was pared by 0 bases and J by 6 bases, with 12 bases between. Germline lookup yields CDR1 PRHDT and CDR2 FYEKMQ (reference sequence). The CDR3 runs to 14 residues. The CDR3 DNA sequence: TGTGCCAGCAGCTTAGGCCATCAGGTTGCCGAGCAGTACTTC. It yields the protein CASSLGHQVAEQYF.

This clone appeared a few times. The chain employs TRBV19 and TRBJ1-4; no firm D call. The CDR3 totals 12 residues. The V gene's germline CDR1 is LNHDA and CDR2 SQIVND (reference sequence). The V gene lost 11 bases and the J gene lost 7 bases, with 14 bases spanning the gap. The CDR3 is CAAGLDGEKLFF. The DNA for the CDR3 is TGTGCCGCCGGGTTAGACGGTGAAAAACTGTTTTTT.

This clone was seen more than once but under ten times. The J gene is TRBJ1-5, the V gene TRBV6-5; unclear D gene. V was pared by 8 bases and J by 10 bases, with 21 bases between. The CDR3 totals 14 residues. The germline CDR1 and CDR2 sequences are MNHEY and SVGAGI. The CDR3 spells CASRGTTGQAPQHF. The CDR3, as DNA: TGTGCCAGCCGCGGAACGACGGGTCAGGCACCCCAGCATTTT.

The chain couples TRBV7-2 to TRBJ1-6; tentative D call: TRBD1 (5 bases). Germline V gene sequence: CDR1 SGHTA, CDR2 FQGNSA. The CDR3 totals 18 residues. The V end lost 1 base, the J end lost 14 bases, and 27 bases lay between the germline ends. CDR3 in DNA: TGTGCCAGCAGCTTAGTTCGAGGGACGGGGCCGGTAGTGATGGCCCTCCACTTT. Its protein is CASSLVRGTGPVVMALHF.

The rearrangement uses TRBV11-2 and TRBJ2-4; 11 bases match TRBD2. This CDR3 is 16 amino acids long. The germline V gene has CDR1 SGHAT and CDR2 FQNNGV. Losses at the gene ends were 4 bases for V and 9 bases for J; bases not matched to a gene: 11. CDR3 loop: CASSSRRGSGGGIQYF. CDR3 coding DNA: TGTGCCAGCAGCTCCCGCCGCGGTAGCGGGGGGGGCATTCAGTACTTC.

This clone was recorded a few times. The chain recombines TRBV9 with TRBJ1-5; D is unresolved. Trimming left V 0 bases short and J 0 bases short, with 16 bases between. The CDR3 length is 18 residues. Germline values: CDR1 SGDLS, CDR2 YYNGEE. In DNA form, the CDR3 reads TGTGCCAGCAGCGTAGAATCTCTGGACGGGTATAGCAATCAGCCCCAGCATTTT. Protein product: CASSVESLDGYSNQPQHF.

The chain joins TRBV4-1 to TRBJ2-3, with 10 bases that match TRBD2. CDR1 is MGHRA, CDR2 YSYEKL, per germline. The V segment lost 0 bases and the J segment 5 bases; nucleotides outside the gene matches: 8. The CDR3 is 17 amino acids. This chain's CDR3 is CASSQDGSGGAKDTQYF. In DNA form, the CDR3 reads TGCGCCAGCAGCCAAGATGGGAGCGGGGGGGCCAAAGATACGCAGTATTTT.

J is TRBJ2-5 and V is TRBV15, with D perhaps TRBD1 or TRBD2 (6 bases each). Germline-derived CDR1 and CDR2 are LNHNV and YYDKDF (reference sequence). V was cut by 4 bases and J by 2 bases, with 8 bases left in between. CDR3 size: 13 residues. The CDR3 is CATSKGGQETQYF. The CDR3 DNA follows: TGTGCCACCAGCAAAGGGGGGCAAGAGACCCAGTACTTC. Supplemented by reference TRBV15 and TRBJ2-5, the full variable domain reads DAMVIQNPRYQVTQFGKPVTLSCSQTLNHNVMYWYQQKSSQAPKLLFHYYDKDFNNEADTPDNFQSRRPNTSFCFLDIRSPGLGDTAMYLCATSKGGQETQYFGPGTRLLVL.

The chain couples TRBV7-2 to TRBJ2-7; the D gene is possibly TRBD2 (5 bases). V was trimmed by 3 bases and J by 3 bases, leaving 12 bases between them. In germline, CDR1 is SGHTA, CDR2 FQGNSA. This CDR3 spans 14 amino acids. The CDR3 is CASSFAGKSYEQYF. CDR3 in DNA: TGTGCCAGCAGCTTCGCCGGGAAGAGCTACGAGCAGTACTTC.

This clone has only one observation. The CDR3 sequence is CASSSGVWETQYF. CDR3 nucleotide sequence: TGTGCCAGCAGTTCTGGGGTTTGGGAGACCCAGTACTTC. This sequence joins TRBV2 and TRBJ2-5; D is unresolved. The germline V gene has CDR1 SNHLY and CDR2 FYNNEI. This CDR3 has 13 amino acids. V was pared by 5 bases and J by 5 bases, with 12 bases between.

The rearrangement uses TRBV9 and TRBJ1-4; 7 bases map to TRBD1. The CDR3 is made up of 14 amino acids. Losses at the gene ends were 2 bases for V and 8 bases for J; bases not matched to a gene: 6. Germline CDR1 is SGDLS and CDR2 is YYNGEE. The CDR3 DNA reads as TGTGCCAGCAGCGTGGGACAGAGGGAGGAAAAACTGTTTTTT. This encodes CASSVGQREEKLFF.

This clone came up a few times. This CDR3 is CASSLSPWDTEAFF. CDR3 sequence (DNA): TGCGCCAGCAGCTTGTCCCCATGGGACACTGAAGCTTTCTTT. V usage is TRBV5-1 and J usage is TRBJ1-1; D unresolved. Germline CDR1 reads SGHRS; CDR2 reads YFSETQ. There are 14 residues in the CDR3. Trimming took off 1 base at V and 3 bases at J, with 10 bases between the two ends.

The rearrangement uses TRBV19 and TRBJ1-5; D unclear. CDR1 and CDR2 (germline): LNHDA, SQIVND (reference sequence). V lost 5 bases, J lost 5 bases, and 13 bases lay in between. CDR3 size: 14 residues. The CDR3, as DNA: TGTGCCAGTAGTGAGGACGGAGCAGATCAGCCCCAGCATTTT. This translates into CASSEDGADQPQHF.

This chain connects TRBV2 to TRBJ1-1; no definite D call. V was clipped by 2 bases and J by 1 base, with 5 bases between them. The CDR3 consists of 13 residues. Germline CDR1 and CDR2: SNHLY and FYNNEI. The CDR3 coding sequence is TGTGCCAGCAGTGAAAACGGGAACACTGAAGCTTTCTTT. Translating gives CASSENGNTEAFF. Based on the CDR3 plus reference TRBV2 and TRBJ1-1, the full variable domain is EPEVTQTPSHQVTQMGQEVILRCVPISNHLYFYWYRQILGQKVEFLVSFYNNEISEKSEIFDDQFSVERPDGSNFTLKIRSTKLEDSAMYFCASSENGNTEAFFGQGTRLTVV.

Only one count was recorded for this clone. The rearrangement links TRBV2 to TRBJ2-1; 13 bases match TRBD2. The germline CDR1 and CDR2 sequences are SNHLY and FYNNEI. This CDR3 is built from 15 residues. V gave up 6 bases and J gave up 7 bases; unmatched junction bases: 6. The CDR3 coding sequence is TGTGCCAGCAGCGGACTAGCGGGAGCTTATAATGAGCAGTTCTTC. Protein sequence: CASSGLAGAYNEQFF.

V usage is TRBV9 and J usage is TRBJ2-1; a weak D match, TRBD2 (5 bases). CDR3 length: 19 amino acids. The V gene lost 0 bases and the J gene lost 1 base, with 20 bases spanning the gap. The germline V gene encodes CDR1 SGDLS and CDR2 YYNGEE. The CDR3 reads CASSVVDVGRRASYNEQFF. CDR3 DNA sequence: TGTGCCAGCAGCGTAGTCGATGTGGGTAGGCGGGCTTCCTACAATGAGCAGTTCTTC.

The genes are TRBV6-1 and TRBJ1-2; 7 nucleotides match TRBD1. CDR3 length: 15 residues. CDR1 is MNHNS, CDR2 SASEGT, per germline. Unmatched junction bases numbered 10, after V lost 9 bases and J lost 0 bases. The CDR3 nucleotides are TGTGCCAGTAGGGCAGGGGGTTCAGCTAACTATGGCTACACCTTC. This encodes CASRAGGSANYGYTF.

V is TRBV7-9 and J is TRBJ2-7; 7 positions agree with TRBD1. Germline V gene lookup returns CDR1 SEHNR and CDR2 FQNEAQ (reference sequence). CDR3 length: 12 amino acids. After removal of 4 bases from V and 12 bases from J, the junction contained 9 bases not matched to a gene. The CDR3 DNA follows: TGTGCCAGCAGCTCCGAGACAGGGTCGGGGTACTTC. It codes for CASSSETGSGYF.